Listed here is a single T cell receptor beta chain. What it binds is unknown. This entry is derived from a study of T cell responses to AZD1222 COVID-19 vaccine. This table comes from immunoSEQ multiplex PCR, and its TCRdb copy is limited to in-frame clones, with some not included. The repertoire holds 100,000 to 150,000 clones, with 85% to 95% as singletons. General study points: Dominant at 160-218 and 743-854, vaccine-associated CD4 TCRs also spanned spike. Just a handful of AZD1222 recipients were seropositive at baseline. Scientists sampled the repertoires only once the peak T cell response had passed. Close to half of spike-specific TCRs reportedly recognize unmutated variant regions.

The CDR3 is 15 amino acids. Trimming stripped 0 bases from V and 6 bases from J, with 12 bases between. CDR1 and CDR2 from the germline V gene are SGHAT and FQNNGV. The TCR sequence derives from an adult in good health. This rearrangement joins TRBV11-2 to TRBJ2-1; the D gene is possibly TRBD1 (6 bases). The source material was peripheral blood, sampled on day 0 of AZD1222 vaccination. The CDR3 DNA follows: TGTGCCAGCAGCTTAGATGGTTCAGGGGTCAATGAGCAGTTCTTC. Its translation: CASSLDGSGVNEQFF.